This T cell receptor (beta chain) was found in a study of blood T cell repertoires in COVID-19. At the level of the study: COVID-19 samples, acute and convalescent, were from the United States, Italy and Spain. In each case, the material was cDNA or gDNA derived from T cells, B-cell-depleted T cells, or PBMCs.

Original analysis: Estimated nucleated cell counts came from reference gene primer amplification. Measured with immunoSEQ multiplex PCR; TCRdb has only the in-frame clones, and not every one. That table furnishes V, J and clone size, whereas the DNA furnished D and trimming. The sample lists 240,000 or so clones, roughly 91% occurring once. This CDR3 has 15 amino acids. The V gene's germline CDR1 is SGHDN and CDR2 FVKESK. V trimming: 4 bases; J trimming: 2 bases; junction bases outside the gene matches: 5. The sequenced sample consisted of peripheral blood. This clonotype was obtained from a woman between 35 and 50 years old who had recovered from COVID-19. The chain links TRBV14 to TRBJ2-1, with 7 bases fitting TRBD1. CDR3 sequence: CASSPQGPPYNEQFF. CDR3 DNA: TGTGCCAGCAGCCCACAGGGGCCCCCCTACAATGAGCAGTTCTTC.